This T cell receptor (beta chain) was profiled in a study of molecular identifiers for immune sequencing clone quantification. Points from the study as a whole: Spiked-in Jurkat TCR RNA corresponding to one cell was reported as detectable against more than 950,000 naive cells.

The authors built bulk TCR libraries by previously described methods with listed TCR primers. TCRdb fed the PCR reads into MiXCR, producing one record per CDR3 protein. The sample consists of approximately 97,000 distinct CDR3 sequences, 20% to 25% of them appearing once. Each library that profiled naive CD8 cells came from around 20,000 to 1,000,000 sorted cells with 10%, 30% or 50% RNA. Based on a CD8+CD4-CCR7+CD45RA+ profile, naive CD8 T cells were sorted. This clonotype appeared many times. As yet, its antigen is unknown. CDR3 length: 13 amino acids. Germline V gene lookup returns CDR1 SEHNR and CDR2 FQNEAQ (reference sequence). Trimming left V 5 bases short and J 5 bases short, with 12 bases between.

The sequenced material came from naive CD8+ T cells from blood, with Jurkat cell RNA spiked in. The sample's subset: FACS-sorted CD8+CD4-CCR7+CD45RA+ naive T cells. This rearrangement joins TRBV7-9 to TRBJ1-1; D gene uncertain. This clonotype was obtained from a human donor in good health. Some libraries in this study had Jurkat cell RNA spiked in. This CDR3 is CASSAPGSTEAFF. CDR3 nucleotides: TGTGCCAGCAGCGCGCCGGGTTCGACTGAAGCTTTCTTT.